The following is a T cell receptor (beta chain) sequence with its context. TCRdb keeps only in-frame clones here, not all; method: immunoSEQ multiplex PCR. The sample carries about 150,000 clones, approximately 90% recorded once. These data belong to a study of T cell responses to AZD1222 COVID-19 vaccine. V shed 5 bases, J shed 4 bases, and the junction held 13 bases outside the gene matches. From germline, CDR1 is MDHEN and CDR2 SYDVKM. This CDR3 spans 17 amino acids. This TCR was sampled from an adult who received the AZD1222 COVID-19 vaccine. The chain joins TRBV28 to TRBJ2-7; TRBD2 matches 11 bases. Sequenced material: peripheral blood, taken 28 days after the second AZD1222 dose. CDR3 residues: CASSLGASGRFRYEQYF. The CDR3 coding sequence is TGTGCCAGCAGTCTAGGAGCTAGCGGGAGGTTTAGGTACGAGCAGTACTTC.